The 5 T cell receptor beta chains below all came from one sample that was sequenced in a study of T cell repertoires in cytomegalovirus infection. TCRdb reanalysed the reads using MiXCR and keeps one entry per CDR3 protein. The repertoire holds a few hundred thousand distinct CDR3 sequences, with over 35% as singletons. No cognate antigen is known for these TCRs. The source material was cultured PBMCs, sampled from culture after CMV antigen stimulation. The source of these receptors is a human donor in good health (CMV status not recorded). Some clones in this sample may be carry-over from other donors' samples.

The chain uses TRBV7-9 and TRBJ1-4; D not resolved. Germline V gene sequence: CDR1 SEHNR, CDR2 FQNEAQ (reference sequence). The CDR3 has 17 amino acids. V lost 3 bases to trimming and J lost 8 bases, with 22 bases between them. CDR3 nucleotide sequence: TGTGCCAGCAGCTTGGACCGTGATGGTGGCTTCGGGGAAAAACTGTTTTTT. It encodes CASSLDRDGGFGEKLFF.

This clonotype was seen a few times. The CDR3 is CASSLSAGKTYEQYF. CDR3 in DNA: TGCGCCAGCAGCTTGTCAGCAGGGAAGACCTACGAGCAGTACTTC. The chain is built from TRBV5-1 and TRBJ2-7, with D possibly being TRBD1 (5 bases). This CDR3 has 15 amino acids. Looked up from germline, CDR1 is SGHRS and CDR2 is YFSETQ. Trimming took 1 base from V and 2 from J, leaving 13 bases between them.

CDR3 loop: CATSEGLAEETQYF. As DNA, the CDR3 is TGTGCCACCAGTGAAGGACTAGCGGAAGAGACCCAGTACTTC. This sequence joins TRBV24-1 and TRBJ2-5; TRBD2 matches 10 bases. Looked up from germline, CDR1 is KGHDR and CDR2 is SFDVKD. Trimming removed 4 bases from V and 3 bases from J; junction bases left unmatched: 1. The CDR3 has 14 residues.

The chain joins TRBV12-3 or TRBV12-4 to TRBJ2-3; 7 bases match TRBD1. This CDR3 spans 14 amino acids. The trim removed 6 bases at V and 1 base at J, leaving 4 bases unmatched. The CDR3 loop reads CASRYTGGTDTQYF. The CDR3 DNA follows: TGTGCCAGCAGATATACAGGGGGCACAGATACGCAGTATTTT.

This chain uses TRBV25-1 with TRBJ1-1, with TRBD1 matching over 7 bases. Trimming took 9 bases from V and 1 from J; bases not matched to a gene: 5. This CDR3 has 13 amino acids. Germline CDR1 MGHDK, CDR2 SYGVNS. Here the CDR3 reads CARRRQGNTEAFF. The CDR3 nucleotides read TGTGCCAGACGGAGACAGGGGAACACTGAAGCTTTCTTT.